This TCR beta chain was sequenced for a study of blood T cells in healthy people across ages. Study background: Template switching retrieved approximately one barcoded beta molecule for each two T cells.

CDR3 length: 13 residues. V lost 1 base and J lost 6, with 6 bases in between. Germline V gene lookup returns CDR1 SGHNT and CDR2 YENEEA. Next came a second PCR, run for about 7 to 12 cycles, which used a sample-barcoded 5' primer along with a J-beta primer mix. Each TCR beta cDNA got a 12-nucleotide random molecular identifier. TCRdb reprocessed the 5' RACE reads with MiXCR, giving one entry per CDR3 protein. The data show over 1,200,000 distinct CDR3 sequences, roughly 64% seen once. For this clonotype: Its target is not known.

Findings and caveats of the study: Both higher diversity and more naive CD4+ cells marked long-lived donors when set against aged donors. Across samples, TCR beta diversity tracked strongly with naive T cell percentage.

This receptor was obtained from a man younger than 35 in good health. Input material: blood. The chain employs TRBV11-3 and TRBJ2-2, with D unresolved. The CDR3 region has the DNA TGTGCCAGCAGCTTAGTTTGGTCCGGGGAGCTGTTTTTT. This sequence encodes CASSLVWSGELFF.